This note documents a single T cell receptor beta chain sequence. Its antigen is still unknown. The table came from immunoSEQ multiplex PCR; TCRdb's copy has only in-frame clones and leaves some out. This table has 140,000 to 150,000 clones, more than 85% appearing once. The CDR3 extends over 13 amino acids. The V gene end was trimmed by 6 bases and the J gene end by 5 bases; junction bases not matched to a gene: 3. Germline values: CDR1 MDHEN, CDR2 SYDVKM. This specimen belongs to a study of T cell responses to AZD1222 COVID-19 vaccine. Study results and limitations: Clonal diversity was possibly underestimated; the donors were predominantly white British and more often female. Without day 14 samples, only post-peak T cell repertoires were studied.

The TCR sequence derives from an adult who received the AZD1222 COVID-19 vaccine. This chain connects TRBV28 to TRBJ1-2, with TRBD1 identical over 10 bases. The sequencing used peripheral blood, collected 28 days after the second AZD1222 dose. The CDR3 DNA is TGTGCCAGCAGACCGGGACAGGGGTATGGCTACACCTTC. This encodes CASRPGQGYGYTF.